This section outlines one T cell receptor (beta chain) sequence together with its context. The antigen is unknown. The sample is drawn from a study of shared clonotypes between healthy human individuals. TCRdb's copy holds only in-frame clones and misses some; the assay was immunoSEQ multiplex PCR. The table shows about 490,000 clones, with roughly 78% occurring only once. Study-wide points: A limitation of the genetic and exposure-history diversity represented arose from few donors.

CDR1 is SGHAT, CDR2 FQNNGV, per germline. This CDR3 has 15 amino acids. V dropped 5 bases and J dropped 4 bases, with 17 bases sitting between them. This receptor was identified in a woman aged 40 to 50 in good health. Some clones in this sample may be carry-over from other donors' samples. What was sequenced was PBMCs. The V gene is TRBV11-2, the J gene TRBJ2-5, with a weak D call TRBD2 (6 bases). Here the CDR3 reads CASSLSWAGLETQYF. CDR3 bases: TGTGCCAGCAGCCTCTCGTGGGCGGGGTTAGAGACCCAGTACTTC.